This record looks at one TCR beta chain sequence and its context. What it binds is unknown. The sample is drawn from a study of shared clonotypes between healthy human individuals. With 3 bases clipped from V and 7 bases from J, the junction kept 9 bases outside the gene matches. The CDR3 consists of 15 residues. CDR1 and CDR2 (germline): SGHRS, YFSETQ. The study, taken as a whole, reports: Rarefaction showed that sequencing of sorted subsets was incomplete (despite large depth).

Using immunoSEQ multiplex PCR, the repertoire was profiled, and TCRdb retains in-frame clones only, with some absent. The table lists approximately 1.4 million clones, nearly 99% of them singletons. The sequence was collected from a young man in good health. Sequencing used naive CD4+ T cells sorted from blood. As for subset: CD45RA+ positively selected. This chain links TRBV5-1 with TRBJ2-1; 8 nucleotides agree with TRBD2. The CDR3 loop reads CASSSVAGGGNEQFF. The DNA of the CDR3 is TGCGCCAGCAGCTCTGTGGCGGGGGGAGGAAATGAGCAGTTCTTC.